This entry concerns a single T cell receptor (beta chain). This specimen belongs to a study of blood T cell repertoires in COVID-19. In the study overall: From T cells, B-cell-depleted T cells, or PBMCs came the material, which was cDNA or gDNA.

The assay was immunoSEQ multiplex PCR, and TCRdb's table has in-frame clones only and misses some. The table has about 33,000 clones, 85% seen once. The germline V gene encodes CDR1 SGHKS and CDR2 YYEKEE (reference sequence). V was clipped by 4 bases and J by 3 bases, with 29 bases between them. This CDR3 is 19 amino acids long. The sequence was collected from a man at least 80 years old with active COVID-19. Material for sequencing was peripheral blood. V usage is TRBV5-5 and J usage is TRBJ2-7, with D perhaps matching TRBD1 (6 bases). The CDR3 reads CASSLNPITYRAGGYEQYF. The CDR3 nucleotides read TGTGCCAGCAGCCTGAACCCCATAACCTACAGGGCCGGAGGCTACGAGCAGTACTTC.